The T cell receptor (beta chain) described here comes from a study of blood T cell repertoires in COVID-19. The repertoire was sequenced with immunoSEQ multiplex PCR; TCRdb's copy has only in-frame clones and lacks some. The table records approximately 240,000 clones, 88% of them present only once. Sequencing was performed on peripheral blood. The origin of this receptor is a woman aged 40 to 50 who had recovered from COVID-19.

The DNA of the CDR3 is TGTGCCAGCATCTTTAAGGGGCGCGAGAATTCACCCCTCCACTTT. Translating gives CASIFKGRENSPLHF. The chain combines TRBV6-5 with TRBJ1-6, with a possible D match to TRBD1 (5 bases). CDR3 length equals 15 residues. The germline V gene encodes CDR1 MNHEY and CDR2 SVGAGI. Between the trimmed V and J ends, which lost 7 bases and 7 bases, there was a span of 17 bases.